The TCR beta chain under discussion was sequenced for a study of technical replicates of blood from a few donors. This clone has a single count. Only in-frame clones appear in the TCRdb table, and some are missing; sequencing was by immunoSEQ multiplex PCR. In the table there are 15,000 to 20,000 clones, just under 90% of which are singletons. V was clipped by 8 bases and J by 1 base; unmatched bases: 16. The CDR3 is 18 amino acids. Germline V gene lookup returns CDR1 MNHEY and CDR2 SMNVEV (reference sequence). The sequenced material came from PBMCs. This receptor was taken from a human donor in good health. The chain links TRBV27 to TRBJ2-7; TRBD1 aligns across 11 bases. The CDR3 spells CASAKDPRTGGRSYEQYF. CDR3 DNA: TGTGCCAGCGCAAAAGATCCCCGGACAGGGGGCAGATCCTACGAGCAGTACTTC.